This passage covers 17 T cell receptor beta chains from one sample sequenced in a study of shared clonotypes between healthy human individuals. Using immunoSEQ multiplex PCR, the repertoire was profiled, and TCRdb retains in-frame clones only, with some absent. The table lists about 690,000 clones, 90% of them singletons. Sequencing was carried out using memory CD8+ T cells from PBMCs. This sample's subset: CD45RO+ cells pooled with CCR7-negative TemRA cells. Receptors originate from a man between 18 and 29 years old in good health. Some clones in this sample may be carry-over from other donors' samples.

J is TRBJ1-5 and V is TRBV28; TRBD1 is a possible D gene (5 bases). CDR3 length equals 14 residues. With 10 bases removed from V and 7 bases from J, the gap between germline ends came to 20 bases. CDR1 is MDHEN and CDR2 is SYDVKM in the germline V gene. The CDR3 sequence: CAIKVGPGAQPQHF. The CDR3 DNA reads TGTGCCATCAAAGTAGGACCTGGGGCCCAGCCCCAGCATTTT.

The genes are TRBV6-6 and TRBJ1-2; D unresolved. Germline-derived CDR1 and CDR2 are MNHNY and SVGAGI (reference sequence). The CDR3 has 13 residues. Trimming shortened V by 7 bases and J by 2 bases, and 11 bases separated the two germline ends. The CDR3 protein is CASISASNYGYTF. The CDR3 coding sequence is TGTGCCAGCATCAGCGCCTCAAACTATGGCTACACCTTC.

V is TRBV27 and J is TRBJ2-3; 7 nucleotides match TRBD2. Germline V lookup: CDR1 MNHEY, CDR2 SMNVEV (reference sequence). The V gene end was trimmed by 5 bases and the J gene end by 4 bases; junction bases not matched to a gene: 21. CDR3 size: 19 residues. The CDR3 spells CASSRSVLLAAGRSDTQYF. The DNA of the CDR3 is TGTGCCAGCAGTCGATCAGTCCTCCTGGCTGCCGGGAGGTCAGATACGCAGTATTTT.

J is TRBJ2-1 and V is TRBV27; the D is unclear. The CDR3 runs 14 residues. Germline CDR1 MNHEY, CDR2 SMNVEV (reference sequence). The V end lost 7 bases, the J end lost 4 bases, and 14 bases lay between the germline ends. This CDR3 is CASIGNLYYNEQFF. In nucleotides, the CDR3 is TGTGCCAGCATAGGGAACCTGTATTACAATGAGCAGTTCTTC.

The V and J genes are TRBV6-1 and TRBJ2-7; D might be TRBD1 or TRBD2, each matching 6 bases. CDR1 and CDR2 (germline): MNHNS, SASEGT. The CDR3 sequence is 16 residues long. Trimming shortened V by 2 bases and J by 0 bases, and 14 bases separated the two germline ends. The CDR3, as DNA: TGTGCCAGCAGTGAATGGGCGGGACATACCTCCTACGAGCAGTACTTC. Its protein product is CASSEWAGHTSYEQYF.

The chain carries TRBV5-1 and TRBJ2-7; D possibly uses TRBD1 or TRBD2 (6 bases each). CDR1 SGHRS and CDR2 YFSETQ come from the germline V gene. The CDR3 is 15 amino acids. With 1 base removed from V and 2 bases from J, the gap between germline ends came to 13 bases. This chain's CDR3 is CASSLWGATTYEQYF. In nucleotides, the CDR3 is TGCGCCAGCAGCTTGTGGGGGGCGACAACCTACGAGCAGTACTTC.

V usage is TRBV5-1 and J usage is TRBJ2-1; TRBD2 aligns across 12 bases. Germline V gives CDR1 SGHRS, CDR2 YFSETQ. The CDR3 contains 17 residues. V dropped 7 bases and J dropped 6; count of bases not matched to a gene: 14. The DNA of the CDR3 is TGCGCCAGCGGACCCCTCCCCCGACTAGCGGGAGTCAATGAGCAGTTCTTC. This codes for CASGPLPRLAGVNEQFF.

This CDR3 is CASSPRWGGSLGGYTF. The DNA for the CDR3 is TGTGCCAGCAGCCCCCGGTGGGGGGGGAGTCTAGGAGGCTACACCTTC. J is TRBJ1-2 and V is TRBV14, with D possibly matching TRBD1 (5 bases). Germline V gene lookup returns CDR1 SGHDN and CDR2 FVKESK. The CDR3 covers 16 residues. The germline V and J ends were trimmed by 4 bases and 8 bases, with 23 bases remaining between them.

The V and J genes are TRBV5-1 and TRBJ2-1; 9 nucleotides line up with TRBD2. The CDR3 runs 15 residues. The germline V gene has CDR1 SGHRS and CDR2 YFSETQ. V was pared by 5 bases and J by 6 bases, with 9 bases of the junction left unmatched. In DNA form, the CDR3 reads TGCGCCAGCAGTTGGGCACTAGCGGGCGCCAATGAGCAGTTCTTC. Translation: CASSWALAGANEQFF.

The V call is TRBV27, the J call TRBJ2-2, with D uncertain. The CDR3 is 16 amino acids. V lost 5 bases to trimming and J lost 2 bases, with 15 bases between them. Germline CDR1 is MNHEY and CDR2 is SMNVEV (reference sequence). Here the CDR3 reads CASSPRPGINTGELFF. The CDR3 DNA reads TGTGCCAGCAGTCCCCGACCGGGCATTAACACCGGGGAGCTGTTTTTT.

The V gene is TRBV28, the J gene TRBJ2-7; D gene unclear. V lost 5 bases, J lost 2 bases, and 13 bases lay in between. Germline CDR1 and CDR2: MDHEN and SYDVKM. The CDR3 spans 14 residues. The CDR3 DNA follows: TGTGCCAGCAGTCATGGCGGAATCGCCTACGAGCAGTACTTC. It codes for CASSHGGIAYEQYF.

The genes are TRBV27 and TRBJ1-5; 12 positions match TRBD1. The J segment lost 0 bases and the V segment lost 6 bases, leaving 12 bases of the junction unmatched. Germline V lookup: CDR1 MNHEY, CDR2 SMNVEV (reference sequence). The CDR3 is 19 amino acids. CDR3 in DNA: TGTGCCAGCAGCCGTGTAGGGACAGGGGGCGATAGTAGCAATCAGCCCCAGCATTTT. This encodes CASSRVGTGGDSSNQPQHF.

This clone was detected once. The chain has TRBV4-1 and TRBJ2-7, with TRBD1 identical over 7 bases. Trimming took 6 bases from V and 0 from J; bases not matched to a gene: 8. The CDR3 covers 15 residues. The germline gives CDR1 MGHRA, CDR2 YSYEKL. The CDR3: CASSSGTVNSYEQYF. The CDR3 DNA is TGCGCCAGCAGTTCCGGGACAGTAAACTCCTACGAGCAGTACTTC.

In this sample, this clone turned up once. This chain joins TRBV7-3 and TRBJ1-1, with D hard to call. This CDR3 has 17 amino acids. The V gene's germline CDR1 is SGHTA and CDR2 FQGTGA. Deletions cut 5 bases from V and 4 bases from J, with 23 bases between. CDR3 amino acids: CASSPLVLQSSGTEAFF. The DNA of the CDR3 is TGTGCCAGCAGCCCTCTTGTATTACAATCGTCGGGCACTGAAGCTTTCTTT. Based on the CDR3 plus reference TRBV7-3 and TRBJ1-1, the full variable domain is GAGVSQTPSNKVTEKGKYVELRCDPISGHTALYWYRQSLGQGPEFLIYFQGTGAADDSGLPNDRFFAVRPEGSVSTLKIQRTERGDSAVYLCASSPLVLQSSGTEAFFGQGTRLTVV.

Worth noting for this clone: The identical CDR3 is also encoded by other nucleotide sequences in the sample. The chain links TRBV7-9 to TRBJ1-2; perhaps TRBD1 as D (5 bases). Germline lookup yields CDR1 SEHNR and CDR2 FQNEAQ (reference sequence). The V end lost 4 bases, the J end lost 7 bases, and 16 bases lay between the germline ends. The CDR3 has 14 residues. CDR3 coding DNA: TGTGCCAGCAGCTCGTCCCGAGACAGCCCTGGCTACACCTTC. This sequence encodes CASSSSRDSPGYTF.

This chain uses TRBV7-9 with TRBJ1-5; D is perhaps TRBD1 (6 bases). CDR3 length: 13 amino acids. Trimming stripped 5 bases from V and 6 bases from J, with 11 bases between. Germline lookup yields CDR1 SEHNR and CDR2 FQNEAQ (reference sequence). CDR3 protein: CASSQGTLQPQHF. The CDR3 DNA is TGTGCCAGCAGCCAGGGGACACTTCAGCCCCAGCATTTT. The entire variable domain, with the rest obtained from reference TRBV7-9 and TRBJ1-5, is as follows: DTGVSQNPRHKITKRGQNVTFRCDPISEHNRLYWYRQTLGQGPEFLTYFQNEAQLEKSRLLSDRFSAERPKGSFSTLEIQRTEQGDSAMYLCASSQGTLQPQHFGDGTRLSIL.

The J gene is TRBJ2-6, the V gene TRBV27; D may be TRBD1 (6 bases). The V and J ends lost 4 bases and 0 bases respectively, with 16 bases between them. The CDR3 has 18 amino acids. Germline CDR1 reads MNHEY; CDR2 reads SMNVEV (reference sequence). CDR3 DNA: TGTGCCAGCAGTTCGAGACAGGTATTGAGCTCTGGGGCCAACGTCCTGACTTTC. Protein: CASSSRQVLSSGANVLTF. Full variable domain (rest looked up from reference TRBV27 and TRBJ2-6): EAQVTQNPRYLITVTGKKLTVTCSQNMNHEYMSWYRQDPGLGLRQIYYSMNVEVTDKGDVPEGYKVSRKEKRNFPLILESPSPNQTSLYFCASSSRQVLSSGANVLTFGAGSRLTVL.